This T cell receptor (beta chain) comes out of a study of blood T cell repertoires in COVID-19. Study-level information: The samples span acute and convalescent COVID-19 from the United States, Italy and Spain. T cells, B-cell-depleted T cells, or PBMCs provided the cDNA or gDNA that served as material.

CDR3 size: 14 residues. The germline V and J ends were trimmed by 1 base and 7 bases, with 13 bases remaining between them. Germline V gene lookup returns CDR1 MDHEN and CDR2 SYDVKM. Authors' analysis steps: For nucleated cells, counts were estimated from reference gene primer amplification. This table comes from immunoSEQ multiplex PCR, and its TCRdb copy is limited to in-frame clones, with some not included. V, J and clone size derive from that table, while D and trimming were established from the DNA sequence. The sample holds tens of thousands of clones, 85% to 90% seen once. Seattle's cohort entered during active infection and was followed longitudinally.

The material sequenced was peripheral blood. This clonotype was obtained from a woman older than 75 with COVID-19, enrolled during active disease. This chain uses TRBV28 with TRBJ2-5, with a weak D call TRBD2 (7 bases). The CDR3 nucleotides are TGTGCCAGCAGTTTATTGGGGGGGCAGGCGACCCAGTACTTC. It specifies CASSLLGGQATQYF.